This TCR beta chain was recovered during a study of T cells after yellow fever vaccination. This CDR3 spans 15 amino acids. Per germline, CDR1 SGHAT and CDR2 FQNNGV. V lost 4 bases and J lost 7, with 19 bases in between. MiXCR was run by TCRdb on the 5' RACE reads, yielding one entry per CDR3 protein. This table has about 580,000 distinct CDR3 sequences, about a sixth appearing once. This clonotype originated in a man younger than 35 who received the YFV17D yellow fever vaccine. The chain combines TRBV11-2 with TRBJ2-5; D gene ambiguous. The sequencing used PBMCs, collected about 5 days after the first yellow fever vaccination. This CDR3 is CASSSPTDGIGTQYF. CDR3 nucleotides: TGTGCCAGCAGCTCCCCCACCGACGGAATTGGGACCCAGTACTTC. The full variable domain, rest sourced from reference TRBV11-2 and TRBJ2-5, is EAGVAQSPRYKIIEKRQSVAFWCNPISGHATLYWYQQILGQGPKLLIQFQNNGVVDDSQLPKDRFSAERLKGVDSTLKIQPAKLEDSAVYLCASSSPTDGIGTQYFGPGTRLLVL.